What follows are 18 T cell receptor beta chains derived from one specimen sequenced in a study of CD8 T cells in Susac syndrome. Reverse transcription of roughly 0.5 to 1 ug RNA used random hexamers. TCRdb redid the calling of the immunoSEQ multiplex PCR reads with MiXCR, one entry per CDR3 protein. The sample consists of about 100,000 distinct CDR3 sequences, around 95% of them appearing once. Sequencing was performed on CD8+ T cells from PBMCs. The origin of the receptors is a human donor with Susac syndrome.

The V call is TRBV12-3 or TRBV12-4, the J call TRBJ2-5; weak D call: TRBD1 (6 bases). The V end lost 6 bases, the J end lost 3 bases, and 17 bases lay between the germline ends. The CDR3 extends over 15 amino acids. CDR3 DNA sequence: TGTGCCAGCAGATCGACAGGCACTGAGAAAGAGACCCAGTACTTC. The encoded protein is CASRSTGTEKETQYF.

The CDR3 sequence: CASSYSERGWGNTGELFF. CDR3 in DNA: TGTGCCAGCAGTTACTCCGAACGAGGGTGGGGGAACACCGGGGAGCTGTTTTTT. This chain joins TRBV6-5 and TRBJ2-2; D might be TRBD2 (5 bases). Germline CDR1 is MNHEY and CDR2 is SVGAGI. CDR3 length equals 18 residues. V was pared by 0 bases and J by 1 base, with 15 bases between.

The chain joins TRBV20-1 to TRBJ2-4; D call uncertain. V dropped 2 bases and J dropped 5 bases, with 7 bases sitting between them. The CDR3 contains 12 residues. In germline, CDR1 is DFQATT, CDR2 SNEGSKA (reference sequence). CDR3 sequence reads: CSARYSQNIQYF. The CDR3 nucleotides read TGCAGTGCTAGATACAGCCAAAACATTCAGTACTTC.

The rearrangement links TRBV6-1 to TRBJ1-2; TRBD1 is a possible D gene (6 bases). Germline CDR1 and CDR2: MNHNS and SASEGT. The V gene lost 5 bases and the J gene lost 0 bases, with 10 bases spanning the gap. The CDR3 covers 14 residues. CDR3 amino acids: CASSKDRANYGYTF. The CDR3 DNA follows: TGTGCCAGCAGTAAGGACAGAGCTAACTATGGCTACACCTTC.

The V gene is TRBV3-1, the J gene TRBJ2-7; 10 bases map to TRBD2. Looked up from germline, CDR1 is LGHDT and CDR2 is YNNKEL (reference sequence). The V segment lost 1 base and the J segment 7 bases; nucleotides outside the gene matches: 7. There are 15 residues in the CDR3. CDR3 amino acids: CASSQAPGLAREQYF. In DNA form, the CDR3 reads TGTGCCAGCAGCCAAGCTCCGGGACTAGCGAGAGAGCAGTACTTC.

The chain links TRBV18 to TRBJ2-1; D is unclear. Germline CDR1 and CDR2: KGHSH and LQKENI. The CDR3 has 16 residues. The V end lost 3 bases, the J end lost 3 bases, and 15 bases lay between the germline ends. The CDR3 sequence is CASSPSFSGIYNEQFF. The CDR3 region has the DNA TGTGCCAGCTCACCTAGCTTTAGTGGGATCTACAATGAGCAGTTCTTC.

CDR3: CASSQDYGYTF. The CDR3 DNA is TGTGCCAGCAGCCAAGACTATGGCTACACCTTC. V is TRBV3-1 and J is TRBJ1-2; D is undetermined. In germline, CDR1 is LGHDT, CDR2 YNNKEL (reference sequence). Between the trimmed V and J ends, which lost 0 bases and 4 bases, there was a span of 0 bases. This CDR3 comprises 11 residues.

The gene calls are TRBV14 and TRBJ2-2, with D unresolved. CDR3 size: 13 residues. Trimming removed 2 bases at V and 4 bases at J, with 5 bases between. Germline V gene data show CDR1 as SGHDN and CDR2 as FVKESK. The CDR3 DNA reads as TGTGCCAGCAGCCAACAGACCACCGGGGAGCTGTTTTTT. It translates to CASSQQTTGELFF. The full variable domain, with the rest looked up from reference TRBV14 and TRBJ2-2, is EAGVTQFPSHSVIEKGQTVTLRCDPISGHDNLYWYRRVMGKEIKFLLHFVKESKQDESGMPNNRFLAERTGGTYSTLKVQPAELEDSGVYFCASSQQTTGELFFGEGSRLTVL.

The rearrangement joins TRBV14 to TRBJ2-3; D unclear. Germline CDR1 and CDR2: SGHDN and FVKESK. The CDR3 has 11 residues. V dropped 1 base and J dropped 4 bases, with 0 bases sitting between them. Here the CDR3 DNA reads TGTGCCAGCAGCCAAGCAGATACGCAGTATTTT. Encoded protein: CASSQADTQYF.

V and J are TRBV29-1 and TRBJ2-7, with no clear D. CDR1 is SQVTM, CDR2 ANQGSEA, per germline. V dropped 4 bases and J dropped 6 bases, with 16 bases sitting between them. The CDR3 is 13 amino acids. In nucleotides, the CDR3 is TGCAGCGTTGCAAGGGCCTCGGCTATCGAGCAGTACTTC. This encodes CSVARASAIEQYF.

The chain employs TRBV29-1 and TRBJ2-7; perhaps TRBD1 as D (6 bases). V lost 7 bases and J lost 3, with 13 bases in between. Germline CDR1 and CDR2: SQVTM and ANQGSEA. There are 12 residues in the CDR3. DNA for the CDR3: TGCAGCGGAGGCGAACAGGGCTACGAGCAGTACTTC. Encoded protein: CSGGEQGYEQYF.

The J gene is TRBJ1-4, the V gene TRBV20-1, with TRBD1 matching over 8 bases. CDR1 and CDR2 from the germline V gene are DFQATT and SNEGSKA (reference sequence). CDR3 length: 12 residues. J was trimmed by 8 bases and V by 6 bases; bases with no gene match: 5. The CDR3 loop reads CSARDRREKLFF. Written as DNA, the CDR3 is TGCAGTGCCCGGGACAGGCGGGAAAAACTGTTTTTT.

This sequence joins TRBV27 and TRBJ1-1, with a weak D call TRBD1 (6 bases). The CDR3 loop spans 15 amino acids. The germline CDR1 and CDR2 sequences are MNHEY and SMNVEV (reference sequence). V was pared by 2 bases and J by 7 bases, with 17 bases between. CDR3 sequence reads: CASSLAGARTNEAFF. The CDR3 nucleotides read TGTGCCAGCAGTTTAGCAGGGGCCCGAACCAATGAAGCTTTCTTT.

The V and J genes are TRBV29-1 and TRBJ1-2, with D perhaps TRBD1 (5 bases). Trimming took off 4 bases at V and 8 bases at J, with 11 bases between the two ends. The CDR3 is 11 residues long. CDR1 SQVTM and CDR2 ANQGSEA come from the germline V gene. In DNA, the CDR3 is TGCAGCGTTGTGTGGGAGGGGGGCTACACCTTC. Residues: CSVVWEGGYTF.

In its sample, this clonotype was seen once. This sequence joins TRBV29-1 and TRBJ2-7, with a tentative D call TRBD1 (5 bases). V lost 6 bases, J lost 1 base, and 13 bases lay in between. The CDR3 spans 13 residues. CDR1 and CDR2 from the germline V gene are SQVTM and ANQGSEA. CDR3 DNA sequence: TGCAGCGTCGTAGGGGCCCAGTCCTACGAGCAGTACTTC. Its translation: CSVVGAQSYEQYF.

V is TRBV20-1 and J is TRBJ1-1; tentatively, D is TRBD1 (5 bases). Trimming cost V 0 bases and J 5 bases, with 7 bases left between them. CDR3 length: 12 residues. CDR1 DFQATT and CDR2 SNEGSKA come from the germline V gene (reference sequence). In DNA, the CDR3 is TGCAGTGCTAGAGAGGGGGTAACTGAAGCTTTCTTT. Protein sequence: CSAREGVTEAFF.

V usage is TRBV4-1 and J usage is TRBJ2-7; 8 nucleotides agree with TRBD1. Per the germline V gene, CDR1 is MGHRA and CDR2 is YSYEKL. V dropped 0 bases and J dropped 5; count of bases not matched to a gene: 3. The length of the CDR3 is 14 residues. The DNA of the CDR3 is TGCGCCAGCAGCCAAGATCGACAGGGGAACGAGCAGTACTTC. Translation: CASSQDRQGNEQYF.

This chain joins TRBV27 and TRBJ1-1; 8 nucleotides line up with TRBD1. The trim removed 5 bases at V and 8 bases at J, leaving 1 base unmatched. The CDR3 length is 11 residues. Germline V gene sequence: CDR1 MNHEY, CDR2 SMNVEV (reference sequence). This CDR3 reads CASSQGAEAFF. CDR3 nucleotides: TGTGCCAGCAGTCAGGGGGCCGAAGCTTTCTTT.